This T cell receptor beta chain emerged from a study of cytomegalovirus exposure and HLA in healthy donors (dated by TCRdb to 2016 to 2017). In terms of the full investigation: In an earlier analysis of under 750 of the donors, under 300 Gb of sequence data and 90 million to 120 million unique TCR beta sequences from 180 million or so T cells were reported. Roughly 300 gigabases of sequencing data and approximately 80 million unique TCR sequences were included in an early release covering over 600 HLA-typed donors. The genetic ancestry cluster associated with self-reported Caucasian donors included 80% to 90% of the roughly 400 genotyped donors. The study was designed to test whether signatures of past pathogen exposure could be identified by cataloging public T cell receptors. The study used immunosequencing to profile the T cell repertoires of around 600 subjects and linked those repertoires to cytomegalovirus serostatus. A separate validation cohort of roughly 130 different subjects was used in addition to the roughly 720-subject first cohort. The study combined high-throughput TCR immunosequencing, statistical association of individual TCRs with disease status, and machine learning to predict cytomegalovirus infection status. A later analysis re-examined previously published TCR beta repertoires from about 670 donors and added high-resolution HLA genotyping to investigate patterns of TCR occurrence. The later analysis used no new phenotypic data to find candidate immune exposures, relying instead on TCR beta sequences and their occurrence across donors. In an earlier analysis of a few hundred of the donors, high-throughput TCR beta sequencing was used to judge whether each TCR beta V gene segment behaved as functional or pseudogenic. Donor age, sex, ethnicity and CMV serostatus were compiled alongside the repertoire data. Genome-wide SNP genotypes for about three fifths of the roughly 670 donors were used in a later genetic analysis, which treated that subset as a discovery cohort. Every repertoire in the discovery cohort had been generated on one and the same sequencing platform. Both class I and class II loci were covered by HLA typing, at four-digit resolution. Typing coverage varied by locus: about 629-640 donors for A, B, C, DRB1 and DQB1; more than 500 for DQA1; 606 for DPA1; roughly 450 for DPB1. Roughly 5 DR-DQ haplotypes were treated as single units for association and clustering because of strong linkage in the cohort. On average, approximately 250,000 unique TCR beta nucleotide sequences were sequenced per donor among fewer than 500 genotyped donors of the cohort, with 15% to 20% of those sequences being non-productive.

Concerning this clone itself: There is no known antigen for this receptor. One base away there is no much larger clone; base qualities are not given.

The cohort consisted of 600 to 750 healthy bone marrow donors. At the time of sampling, all cohort members were nominally healthy, though unrecorded immune exposures were likely present. The donor was CMV seronegative and was included in the group of several hundred seronegative cohort members. A peripheral blood sample was collected from each donor, and TCR beta sequencing was performed on peripheral blood mononuclear cells. Genomic DNA was extracted from the blood cell samples with the Qiagen DNeasy Blood Extraction Kit. The paper as a whole reports these results and caveats: Compared with the approximately 720-donor mean, donors in an Asian-associated ancestry cluster had fewer N-insertions in productive TCRs, according to a later genetic analysis. When HLA alleles, especially DR and DQ, strongly co-occurred, TCR associations were difficult to assign to individual alleles. Three of the identified cytomegalovirus-associated TCR beta chains were confirmed in vitro to be specific for cytomegalovirus antigens. The authors suggested that the approach could potentially be extended to other disease states and immunological phenotypes. In both the original and validation cohorts, the classifier was reported to diagnose cytomegalovirus status with high specificity and sensitivity. The study gave a list of some 150 TCR beta chains associated with cytomegalovirus. Sequencing depth was assumed to be roughly uniform across donors in the presence/absence analyses, though that assumption may not hold. In a later analysis, TCR association rates were found to vary across HLA loci, with the most associated TCRs seen for DRB1 alleles and the fewest for HLA-C alleles. A cluster of highly shared sequence variants was judged likely to be a technical artifact of the sequencing pipeline. This cohort had only TCR beta chains sequenced, and the lack of alpha or paired-chain data limited which features could be detected. A further reported finding was that TCR beta sequences accurately predicted the HLA-A and HLA-B alleles for most subjects in the first cohort. Immune exposure information for the cohort was limited to CMV serostatus. In an earlier analysis of some 500 of the donors, most TCR beta V segments appeared in productive rearrangements about 87% or about 30% of the time, broadly matching IMGT annotations. A later analysis reported that several top co-occurrence clusters appeared linked to parvovirus B19, influenza, CMV and Epstein-Barr virus. The 87-base-pair reads could not distinguish some IMGT-functional V segments, including TRBV6-2 and TRBV6-3, so those segments were excluded. Approximately 18 rarely observed V segments, including chromosome 9 orphons, were excluded from the earlier analysis of 550 to 700 of the donors because counts were too low. Correlated functional status among segregating V segments might reflect linkage disequilibrium, but an unknown experimental factor could not be ruled out. In a later analysis, most CMV-associated TCR beta chains were found to appear HLA-restricted, with HLA associations seemingly driven largely by CMV exposure. A later analysis associated about 17,000 TCR beta sequences with specific HLA alleles at a false discovery rate of 0.05. A later analysis found that HLA-associated TCR beta chains were more clonally expanded and had lower generation probabilities than equally common non-associated chains. V-gene and J-gene trimming of TCR beta chains was associated with a missense DCLRE1C variant in a later genetic analysis, and the association was replicated in an independent cohort. Across donors, most TCR sequences were observed very rarely, whereas some public TCRs were present in many individuals. HLA typing was unavailable for some donors at each locus, so association tests used only the typed subset.

V loses 4 bases at its end and J loses 0 bases; junction bases beyond the gene matches: 12. From cysteine to phenylalanine, the CDR3 is 17 amino acids long. Just CDR3 DNA is preserved here, 51 bases in frame from base 1. Sequences SGHNT (CDR1) and YYREEE (CDR2) are obtained from the germline V gene (reference sequence). Receptors were amplified or captured by the immunoSEQ multiplex PCR assay. For the multiplex PCR, a mixture combining 60 forward primers for TCR Vbeta segments and 13 reverse primers for TCR Jbeta segments was used. The CDR3 region of rearranged TCR beta genes was amplified from genomic DNA by a multiplex PCR assay. The Illumina HiSeq System was used to sequence the amplified TCR beta libraries as 87-base-pair reads. The paper's processing steps were these. A later analysis tallied about 77 million unique TCR beta chains across the 610 or so repertoires, and about 12 million of those chains were shared by two or more donors. To remove PCR and sequencing errors, raw reads were error-corrected and collapsed into unique sequences using a nearest-neighbor algorithm that merged closely related sequences. V, D and J gene segments were assigned by aligning CDR3 sequences to IMGT reference sequences. For a sequence to be retained, a match of at least six nucleotides to both a V gene segment and a J gene segment was required. A rearrangement was called productive if the CDR3 had no stop codons and remained in frame with V and J, and every other rearrangement was called non-productive. Following IMGT convention, CDR3 was defined as the stretch from the second conserved V-encoded cysteine up to the conserved J-encoded phenylalanine. In an earlier analysis of around 640 of the donors, sequences lacking an unambiguous match to a single V gene segment were excluded. In an earlier analysis of 587 of the donors, V segments were called functional above 56.7% productive rearrangements and were called segregating when the between-donor standard deviation exceeded 5%. A statistical classification framework was built to diagnose cytomegalovirus status from the catalog of TCR beta chain sequences. In a later analysis, TCR nucleotide sequences were compared against IMGT/GENE-DB human TR gene sequences so that V and J genes could be assigned. The TCRdist pipeline was used in a later analysis to assign CDR3 sequences and most-parsimonious VDJ recombination scenarios. In a later analysis, each TCR beta chain was defined by its CDR3 amino acid sequence together with its V-gene family, and reads lacking a unique V-gene family were excluded. In a later analysis, 500 to 650 highly shared, low-generation-probability nucleotide sequences were removed to address suspected cross-contamination and a sequencing artifact. In a later analysis, a clonal expansion index was calculated for each public chain from normalized within-repertoire ranks of inferred template counts. A later analysis computed generation probabilities with a VDJ recombination model fitted to out-of-frame rearrangements, and checked the results against IGoR. In a later analysis, TCR-TCR, TCR-HLA and TCR-CMV co-occurrence was scored with hypergeometric tests, and a repertoire-size bias correction was applied to TCR pairs. A later analysis estimated false discovery rates by permuting HLA or CMV assignments 20 times. In a later analysis, co-occurring TCRs were grouped with DBSCAN, and TCRdist sequence similarity was added when clustering was performed within HLA-allele-positive subsets. Repertoires with fewer than 30,000 or more than 120,000 public chains, plus five repertoires with anomalous nucleotide sharing, were excluded from co-occurrence clustering. The immuneACCESS repertoire file appears here via TCRdb, limited to in-frame rearrangements. These files lack a portion of the clones; in checked studies, under half of the deficit traces to unresolved V genes, and the cause of the others is not known. From that table come the V and J calls and clone size; the DNA was used to work out D and trimming. The table for this sample lists under 150,000 clones; roughly three quarters of them were counted only once. The ten largest clones represent 0.94% of the sample.

The sequencing sample was made of PBMCs. The receptor was derived from a woman aged 55-69 years in good health and CMV-seronegative. The chain uses TRBV5-4 and TRBJ2-7; 8 bases in between match TRBD1. The CDR3 in this case is CASSRGGRTGSSYEQYF. The sequence in DNA is TGTGCCAGCAGCCGTGGGGGCAGGACAGGGTCCTCCTACGAGCAGTACTTC.